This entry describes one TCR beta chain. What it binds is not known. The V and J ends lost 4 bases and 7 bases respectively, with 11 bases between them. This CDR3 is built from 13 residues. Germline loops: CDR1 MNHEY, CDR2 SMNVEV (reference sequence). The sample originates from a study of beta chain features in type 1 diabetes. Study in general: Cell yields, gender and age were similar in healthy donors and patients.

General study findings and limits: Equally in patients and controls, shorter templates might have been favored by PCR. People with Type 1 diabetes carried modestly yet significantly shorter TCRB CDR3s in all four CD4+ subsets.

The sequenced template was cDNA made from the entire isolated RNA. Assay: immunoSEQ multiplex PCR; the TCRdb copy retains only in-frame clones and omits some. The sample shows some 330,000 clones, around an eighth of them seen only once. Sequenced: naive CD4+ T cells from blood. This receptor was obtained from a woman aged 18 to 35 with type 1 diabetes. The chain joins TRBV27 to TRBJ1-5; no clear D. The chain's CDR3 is CASSSSVFQPQHF. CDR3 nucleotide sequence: TGTGCCAGCAGTTCCTCCGTTTTCCAGCCCCAGCATTTT.